This T cell receptor (beta chain) was recovered during a study of blood T cell repertoires in COVID-19. Study at large: Acute and convalescent COVID-19 specimens originated in the United States, Italy and Spain. Sources were T cells, B-cell-depleted T cells, or PBMCs; the material itself was cDNA or gDNA.

CDR1 is LGHDT and CDR2 is YNNKEL in the germline V gene (reference sequence). Trimming stripped 1 base from V and 3 bases from J, with 7 bases between. The CDR3 runs to 13 residues. As processed by the authors: Cell counts per sample came from amplifying reference gene primers. Repertoires were generated with immunoSEQ multiplex PCR, while TCRdb's copy carries only in-frame clones and drops some. The V and J calls and clone size come from that table; D and trimming were worked out from the DNA. There are 150,000 to 200,000 clones in the sample; roughly 88% occur only once, and around 4% lies in the top ten. As to this clone: Other DNA sequences in this specimen translate into the identical CDR3.

The chain carries TRBV3-1 (or the pseudogene TRBV3-2) and TRBJ2-7; D is ambiguous. Sequenced sample: peripheral blood. This receptor was taken from a woman aged 25-40 years with acute or convalescent COVID-19. DNA of the CDR3: TGTGCCAGCAGCCAAGCTTCCGGCTACGAGCAGTACTTC. It specifies CASSQASGYEQYF.